The clone carrying this T cell receptor beta chain is categorized as large. Its cognate antigen is unknown. TRBV12-4/TRBJ1-2 clonotypes were amplified with adaptor-ligated barcode primers. Via MiXCR, TCRdb re-called the multiplex PCR reads, giving one row per CDR3 protein. The data contain several hundred distinct CDR3 sequences, about 5.1% of them singletons. V was clipped by 3 bases and J by 8 bases, with 22 bases between them. The CDR3 extends over 16 amino acids. Cells sorted as Tregs were CD4+, CD25+ and CD127-/low. Study results and caveats: The TCR gene usage of tumor memory CD4+ T cells clustered together with blood and lymph node memory CD4+ cells and with lymph node naive CD4+ cells. Naive CD4+ cells shared 10% to 15% of tumor Treg sequences.

This chain joins TRBV12-3 or TRBV12-4 and TRBJ1-2; the D is unclear. The receptor was isolated from a female donor with breast cancer. Sequencing was performed on tumor-infiltrating Tregs sorted from the breast tumor. CDR3 DNA: TGTGCCAGCAGTTTGCCGGCGATCCCGAATTATGTGGGCTACACCTTC. Residues: CASSLPAIPNYVGYTF.